This paragraph reports one T cell receptor beta chain. Its antigen specificity is not known. Base qualities are not provided; no much larger clone lies one nucleotide away. For CDR1 and CDR2, the germline V gene (reference sequence) lists SGHKS and YYEKEE. The CDR3 has 17 amino acids, counting the end cysteine and phenylalanine. Left in the record is the CDR3 DNA by itself, 51 bases read in frame from the first base. Donors were under 40 systemically healthy Caucasian individuals from Russia aged roughly 6 to 100 years. About 9.1 milliliters of peripheral blood were collected from each donor into EDTA-treated Vacutainer tubes. PBMCs were isolated by Ficoll-Paque density-gradient centrifugation, with at least 6 million obtained per sample. Total RNA was extracted from PBMCs with Trizol reagent, with at least 5.5 micrograms obtained per sample. The percentages of naive CD45RAhigh/CD27high T cells were determined by flow cytometry on a PBMC aliquot from every donor.

Receptors were amplified or captured by 5' RACE. Sequencing was carried out with an Illumina HiSeq 2500. A second PCR of about 7 to 12 cycles was run with a J-beta primer mix and a sample-barcoded 5' primer. A template-switch 5' adaptor carrying 12 random nucleotides introduced a unique molecular identifier onto each TCR beta cDNA molecule. Each sample yielded at least 2.5 million CDR3-containing paired-end reads. First-strand cDNA was synthesized from all RNA with the Mint cDNA synthesis kit, primed by a TRBC-specific oligonucleotide. Following uracil-DNA glycosylase treatment, all cDNA underwent a first 18-cycle PCR with the universal primers M1SS and BC2_uni_R. On the authors' methods: Each sample was normalized by randomly selecting 1 million high-quality reads, each carrying a distinct molecular identifier. Instead of being binned into consensus sequences, reads that shared molecular identifiers were thrown out. CDR3 identification, clonotype clustering and error correction used MiTCR with a Q25 quality threshold and the strictest error-elimination algorithm. A nonparametric unseen species model with Euler transformation was used to estimate a lower bound on total TCR beta diversity. The public reads were quality trimmed at Q25 with fastp and then assembled into clones with MiXCR by TCRdb, keeping productive beta chains. Rows with a matching CDR3 protein are joined into one entry that keeps the most common DNA and genes. V and J calls and clone size were set by TCRdb, not the authors. For this sample there are around 1.5 million distinct CDR3 sequences; 45% to 70% appear just once. The ten top clones hold over 5.5% of the sample.

This specimen comes from a study of blood T cells in healthy people across ages (dated by TCRdb to between 2015 and 2016). Describing the broader study: In model experiments, template switching captured about one uniquely barcoded TCR beta cDNA molecule for every two T cells. Using the same blood draw, the study looked at two additional independent replicas of 1 million unique cDNA reads for two donors, one aged 18 to 30 and the other aged 80 or older. To track age-related changes in TCR beta repertoire diversity, the study relied on deep sequencing normalized with unique cDNA molecular identifiers. To avoid experimental bias, donors of different ages were randomly spread across the sequencing lanes. Donors were grouped into four age groups: young (average roughly 17 years), middle-aged (39), aged (roughly 67) and long-lived (roughly 80). The paper's findings and limits, for the study overall: As age increased, observed TCR beta diversity per million T cells dropped in a roughly linear way, and a significant reduction was already evident by age 40. Observed TCR beta diversity correlated strongly with the percentage of naive T cells measured by flow cytometry. Donor CMV infection status was unknown, potentially confounding age-related changes in expanded clonotypes. Conclusive comparison of naive and antigen-experienced compartments was prevented by the profiling of bulk unsorted PBMCs. Compared with the aged group, the long-lived group had more naive CD4+ T cells, fewer expanded clones and increased TCR diversity, a pattern suggesting age selection. Total diversity estimates from one million sequenced T cells were considered lower bounds and underestimates.

This sequence was found in a man younger than 30 in good health. The rearranged chain carries TRBV5-5 and TRBJ2-1, and perhaps TRBD2 as D gene, on 6 matching bases. TRBJ2-7 explains the end of the DNA better; the J call may be wrong. The sequenced sample was blood. The CDR3 loop reads CASSLGRGTSSYNEQYF. The DNA sequence is TGTGCCAGCAGCTTGGGTCGGGGGACCAGCTCCTACAATGAGCAGTACTTC.